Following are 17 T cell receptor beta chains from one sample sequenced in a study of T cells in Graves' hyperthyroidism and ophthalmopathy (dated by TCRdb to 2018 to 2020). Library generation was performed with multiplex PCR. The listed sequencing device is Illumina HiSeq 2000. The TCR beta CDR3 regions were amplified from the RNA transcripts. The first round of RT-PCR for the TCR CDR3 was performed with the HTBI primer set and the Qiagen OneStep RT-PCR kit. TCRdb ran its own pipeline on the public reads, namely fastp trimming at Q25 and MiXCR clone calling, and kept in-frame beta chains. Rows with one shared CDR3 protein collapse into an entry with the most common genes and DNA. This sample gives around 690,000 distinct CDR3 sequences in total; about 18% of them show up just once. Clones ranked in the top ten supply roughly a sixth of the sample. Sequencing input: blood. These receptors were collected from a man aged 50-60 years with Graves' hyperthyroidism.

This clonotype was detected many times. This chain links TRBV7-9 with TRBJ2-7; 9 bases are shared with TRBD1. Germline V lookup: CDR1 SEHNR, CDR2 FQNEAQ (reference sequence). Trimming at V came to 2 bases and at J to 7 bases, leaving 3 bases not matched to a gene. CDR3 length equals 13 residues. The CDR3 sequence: CASSLTGGDEQYF. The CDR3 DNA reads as TGTGCCAGCAGCTTAACAGGGGGCGATGAGCAGTACTTC.

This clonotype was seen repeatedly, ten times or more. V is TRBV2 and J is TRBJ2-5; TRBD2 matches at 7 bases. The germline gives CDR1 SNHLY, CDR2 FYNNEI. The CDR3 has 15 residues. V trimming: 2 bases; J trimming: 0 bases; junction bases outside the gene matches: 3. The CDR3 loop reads CASSEIGTNQETQYF. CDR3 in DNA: TGTGCCAGCAGTGAAATAGGGACTAACCAAGAGACCCAGTACTTC.

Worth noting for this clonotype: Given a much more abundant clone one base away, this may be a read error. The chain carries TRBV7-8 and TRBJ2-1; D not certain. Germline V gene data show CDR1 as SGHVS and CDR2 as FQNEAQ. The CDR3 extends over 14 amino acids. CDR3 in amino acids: CASSLAAANNEQSF. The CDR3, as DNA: TGTGCCAGCAGCTTAGCGGCAGCGAACAATGAGCAGTCCTTC.

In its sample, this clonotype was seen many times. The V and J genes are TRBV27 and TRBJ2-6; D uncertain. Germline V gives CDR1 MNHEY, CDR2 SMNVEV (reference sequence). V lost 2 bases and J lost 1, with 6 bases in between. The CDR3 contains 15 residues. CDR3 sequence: CASSLAPSGANVLTF. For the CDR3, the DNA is TGTGCCAGCAGTTTAGCCCCTTCTGGGGCCAACGTCCTGACTTTC.

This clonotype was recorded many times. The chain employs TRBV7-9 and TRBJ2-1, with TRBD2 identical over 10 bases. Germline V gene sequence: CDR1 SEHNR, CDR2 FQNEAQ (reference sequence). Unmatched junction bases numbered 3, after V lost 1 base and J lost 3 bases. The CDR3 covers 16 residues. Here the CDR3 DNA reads TGTGCCAGCAGCTTAGATGGACTAGCGGTCTACAATGAGCAGTTCTTC. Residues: CASSLDGLAVYNEQFF.

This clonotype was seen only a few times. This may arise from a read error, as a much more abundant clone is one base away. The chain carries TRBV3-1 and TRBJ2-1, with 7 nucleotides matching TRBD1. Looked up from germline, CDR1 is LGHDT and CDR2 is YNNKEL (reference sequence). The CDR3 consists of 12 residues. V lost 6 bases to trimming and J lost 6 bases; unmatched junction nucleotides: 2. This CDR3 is CASRYRGNEQFF. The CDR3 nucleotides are TGTGCCAGCAGGTACAGGGGCAATGAGCAGTTCTTC.

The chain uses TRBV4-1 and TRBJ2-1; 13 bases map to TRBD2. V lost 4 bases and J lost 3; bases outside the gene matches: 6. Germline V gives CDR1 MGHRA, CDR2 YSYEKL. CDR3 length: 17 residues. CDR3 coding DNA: TGCGCCAGCAGCCTTGGGACTAGCGGGACCTTCTACAATGAGCAGTTCTTC. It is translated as CASSLGTSGTFYNEQFF.

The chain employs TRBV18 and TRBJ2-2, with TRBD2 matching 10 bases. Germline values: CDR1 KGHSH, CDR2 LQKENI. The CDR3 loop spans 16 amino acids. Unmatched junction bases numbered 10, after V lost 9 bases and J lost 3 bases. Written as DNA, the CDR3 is TGTGCCAGTGTACCGGGACTAGCGTCGTACACCGGGGAGCTGTTTTTT. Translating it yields CASVPGLASYTGELFF.

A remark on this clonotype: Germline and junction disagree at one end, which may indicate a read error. The CDR3 DNA reads as TGTGCCATTGCCGGGACAGCCTCTGGAAACACCAAATATTTT. Its translation: CAIAGTASGNTKYF. The chain recombines TRBV10-3 with TRBJ1-3; TRBD1 matches 7 bases. This CDR3 has 14 amino acids. Germline V CDR1 and CDR2: ENHRY, SYGVKD.

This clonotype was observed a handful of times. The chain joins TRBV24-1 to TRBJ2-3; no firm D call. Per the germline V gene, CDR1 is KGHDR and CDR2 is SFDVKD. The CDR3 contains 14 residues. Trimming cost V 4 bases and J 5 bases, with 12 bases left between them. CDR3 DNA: TGTGCCACCAGTGACTTTGAGACGGGAGATACGCAGTATTTT. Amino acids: CATSDFETGDTQYF.

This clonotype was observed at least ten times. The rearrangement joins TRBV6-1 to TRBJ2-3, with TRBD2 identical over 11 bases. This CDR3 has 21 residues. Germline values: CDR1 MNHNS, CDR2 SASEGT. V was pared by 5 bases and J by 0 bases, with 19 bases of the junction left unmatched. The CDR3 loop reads CASSLLSRVAGGPSSTDTQYF. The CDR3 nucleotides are TGTGCCAGCAGTCTACTAAGTCGAGTAGCGGGAGGGCCCTCTAGCACAGATACGCAGTATTTT.

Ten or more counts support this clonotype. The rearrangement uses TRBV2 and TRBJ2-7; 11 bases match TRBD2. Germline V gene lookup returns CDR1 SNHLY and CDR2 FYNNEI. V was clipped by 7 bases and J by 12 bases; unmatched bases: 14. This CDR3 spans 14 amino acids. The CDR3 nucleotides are TGTGCCAGCAACGGGGATACTATAGCGGGAGGGCGGTACTTC. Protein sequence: CASNGDTIAGGRYF.

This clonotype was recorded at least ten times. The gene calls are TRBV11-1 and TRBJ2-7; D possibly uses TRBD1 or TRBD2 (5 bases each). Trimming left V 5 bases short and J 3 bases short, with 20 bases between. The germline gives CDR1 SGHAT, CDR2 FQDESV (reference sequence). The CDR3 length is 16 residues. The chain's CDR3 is CASSKPRDGLFYEQYF. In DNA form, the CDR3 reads TGTGCCAGCAGCAAGCCGAGGGACGGCTTATTCTACGAGCAGTACTTC.

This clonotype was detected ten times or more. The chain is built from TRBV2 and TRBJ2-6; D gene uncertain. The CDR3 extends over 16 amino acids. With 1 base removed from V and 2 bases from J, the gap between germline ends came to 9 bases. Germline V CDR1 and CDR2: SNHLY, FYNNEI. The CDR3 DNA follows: TGTGCCAGCAGTGAAGAAGTGGGTCCTGGGGCCAACGTCCTGACTTTC. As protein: CASSEEVGPGANVLTF.

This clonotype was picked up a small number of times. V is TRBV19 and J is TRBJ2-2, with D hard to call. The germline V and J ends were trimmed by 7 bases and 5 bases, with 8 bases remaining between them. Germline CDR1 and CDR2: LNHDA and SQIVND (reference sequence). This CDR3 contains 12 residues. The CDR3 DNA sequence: TGTGCCAGTAACCTAAGGACCGGGGAGCTGTTTTTT. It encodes CASNLRTGELFF.

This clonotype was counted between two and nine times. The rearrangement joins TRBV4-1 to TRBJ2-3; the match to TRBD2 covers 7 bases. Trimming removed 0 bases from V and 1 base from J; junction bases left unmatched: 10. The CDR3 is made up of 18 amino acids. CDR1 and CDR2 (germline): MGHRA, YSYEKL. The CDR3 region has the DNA TGCGCCAGCAGCCAAGATGGGGTATTAGCGGGTCGCACAGATACGCAGTATTTT. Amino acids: CASSQDGVLAGRTDTQYF.

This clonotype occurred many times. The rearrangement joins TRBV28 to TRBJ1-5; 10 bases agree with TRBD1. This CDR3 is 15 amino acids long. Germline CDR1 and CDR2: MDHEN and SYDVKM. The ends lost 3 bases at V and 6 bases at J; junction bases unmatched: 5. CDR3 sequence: CASSFGTGVSQPQHF. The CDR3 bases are TGTGCCAGCAGTTTTGGGACAGGGGTTTCTCAGCCCCAGCATTTT.